This T cell receptor (beta chain) derives from a study of regulatory T cells in long-lasting Graves disease. Time point of the sample: newly diagnosed GD, antithyroid drugs for less than 3 months. PBMC-extracted RNA yielded the TCR library. Note on this clonotype: No antigen is known for it.

V lost 0 bases and J lost 5, with 5 bases in between. Germline loops: CDR1 MNHNS, CDR2 SASEGT. The length of the CDR3 is 14 residues. Researchers made TCR beta libraries by using iRepertoire HTBI primers and running Arm-PCR on CDR3 regions. TCRdb reprocessed the multiplex PCR reads via MiXCR and lists one record per CDR3 protein. The table lists around 450,000 distinct CDR3 sequences, roughly 15% of them singletons. Study findings and constraints: Favored gene segments in persistent disease were TRBV28, TRBJ1-2 and TRBJ2-5.

This sample was also put to use in a study of T cells in Graves' hyperthyroidism and ophthalmopathy. That report notes: First-round RT-PCR with HTBI primers amplified the TCR CDR3 region. Most thyroid clonotypes expanded above 0.001 appeared in blood too.

The source material was peripheral blood mononuclear cells (PBMCs), sampled at new diagnosis, from a patient treated with antithyroid drugs. The clonotype was recovered from a man aged 35-49 years with Graves disease. The chain uses TRBV6-1 and TRBJ2-6; D is ambiguous. The CDR3 is CASSEAPWANVLTF. Written as DNA, the CDR3 is TGTGCCAGCAGTGAAGCTCCCTGGGCCAACGTCCTGACTTTC.